What follows are 23 T cell receptor beta chains derived from one specimen sequenced in a study of control samples from healthy donors and cancer patients. Produced via immunoSEQ multiplex PCR; TCRdb's table is partial and in-frame only. The table has about 160,000 clones, 95% to 96% seen once; the top ten hold about 0.94%. The sequenced material came from blood. Receptors originate from a young woman in good health.

As DNA, the CDR3 is TGTGCCAGCAGCTTAGCGTATTGGGGAAACACCATATATTTT. This gives the protein CASSLAYWGNTIYF. The chain is built from TRBV5-5 and TRBJ1-3; unclear D gene. From germline, CDR1 is SGHKS and CDR2 YYEKEE (reference sequence). V lost 2 bases and J lost 4, with 10 bases in between. The CDR3 has 14 residues.

CDR3 coding DNA: TGTGCCAGCAGTGGCCGCGGGACAGGGAACGAGCAGTACTTC. Translating it yields CASSGRGTGNEQYF. This chain uses TRBV28 with TRBJ2-7; 9 bases align to TRBD1. This CDR3 region has 14 residues. V gave up 5 bases and J gave up 5 bases; unmatched junction bases: 7. In germline, CDR1 is MDHEN, CDR2 SYDVKM.

This chain uses TRBV28 with TRBJ2-3; unclear D gene. The germline V gene has CDR1 MDHEN and CDR2 SYDVKM. The CDR3 consists of 12 residues. Trimming removed 5 bases from V and 2 bases from J, with 5 bases in between. The DNA for the CDR3 is TGTGCCAGCAGTGAGTACACAGATACGCAGTATTTT. Translating it yields CASSEYTDTQYF.

The chain uses TRBV27 and TRBJ2-7; tentatively, D is TRBD1 or TRBD2 (5 bases each). The germline V gene encodes CDR1 MNHEY and CDR2 SMNVEV (reference sequence). Trimming stripped 3 bases from V and 3 bases from J, with 12 bases between. The CDR3 runs 14 residues. The CDR3 protein is CASSFLGEYYEQYF. DNA of the CDR3: TGTGCCAGCAGTTTCCTAGGGGAGTACTACGAGCAGTACTTC.

This clone appeared a few times. This rearrangement joins TRBV6-1 to TRBJ1-4, with a weak D call TRBD1 (6 bases). The CDR3 totals 17 residues. The V end lost 1 base, the J end lost 4 bases, and 16 bases lay between the germline ends. Germline-derived CDR1 and CDR2 are MNHNS and SASEGT. The DNA of the CDR3 is TGTGCCAGCAGTGAAGGAGGGACAAGGAAAAATAATGAAAAACTGTTTTTT. Its translation is CASSEGGTRKNNEKLFF.

This clone was found once. Its ends do not fully match the called genes, so a read error is possible. The J gene is TRBJ2-7, the V gene TRBV7-7; D possibly corresponds to TRBD1 (5 bases). Germline V gene lookup returns CDR1 SSHAT and CDR2 FNYEAQ (reference sequence). This CDR3 has 15 residues. DNA of the CDR3: TGTGCTAGCAGCTTAGGGGCAGGGCGTGACTACGAGCAGTACTTC. Amino acids: CASSLGAGRDYEQYF.

J is TRBJ2-7 and V is TRBV10-3; 8 bases fit TRBD2. The CDR3 runs 13 residues. Germline trimming cut 8 bases from V and 6 bases from J; bases unmatched to any gene: 9. The germline V gene encodes CDR1 ENHRY and CDR2 SYGVKD. As DNA, the CDR3 is TGTGCCATCGGGAGCGGGAGAAACCCCGAGCAGTACTTC. It specifies CAIGSGRNPEQYF.

The genes are TRBV10-2 and TRBJ1-1; 7 nucleotides align to TRBD1. The CDR3 spans 13 residues. Looked up from germline, CDR1 is WSHSY and CDR2 is SAAADI. V lost 6 bases and J lost 7; bases outside the gene matches: 8. In DNA, the CDR3 is TGCGCCAGCAGGGGGGACAGCCTTTTTGAAGCTTTCTTT. The encoded protein is CASRGDSLFEAFF.

Worth noting for this clone: In the same sample, other DNA sequences code for this CDR3. The rearrangement joins TRBV28 to TRBJ2-1; D is ambiguous. V was trimmed by 3 bases and J by 2 bases, leaving 2 bases between them. The CDR3 runs 12 residues. The germline V gene encodes CDR1 MDHEN and CDR2 SYDVKM. CDR3 in DNA: TGTGCCAGCAGTTTCACCTACAATGAGCAGTTCTTC. Translation: CASSFTYNEQFF.

The chain carries TRBV11-2 and TRBJ2-7; 10 positions match TRBD1. With 3 bases clipped from V and 7 bases from J, the junction kept 6 bases outside the gene matches. In germline, CDR1 is SGHAT, CDR2 FQNNGV. This CDR3 comprises 14 residues. The CDR3 coding sequence is TGTGCCAGCAGCTTGATCGGACAGGGGGTTGAGCAGTACTTC. This gives the protein CASSLIGQGVEQYF.

V usage is TRBV25-1 and J usage is TRBJ2-4; the D gene is possibly TRBD2 (6 bases). CDR3 size: 16 residues. Germline V CDR1 and CDR2: MGHDK, SYGVNS. Between the trimmed V and J ends, which lost 6 bases and 3 bases, there was a span of 18 bases. CDR3 residues: CASRAEGPSGKNIQYF. The CDR3 DNA follows: TGTGCCAGCAGGGCGGAGGGACCCTCGGGCAAAAACATTCAGTACTTC.

The V call is TRBV5-1, the J call TRBJ1-4, with a weak D call TRBD1 (6 bases). Germline V CDR1 and CDR2: SGHRS, YFSETQ. CDR3 length equals 14 residues. V was shortened by 5 bases and J by 8 bases, with 16 bases between the two germline ends. For the CDR3, the DNA is TGCGCCAGCAGACCCGAGGGGGTCCGCGAAAAACTGTTTTTT. It is translated as CASRPEGVREKLFF. The full variable domain, completed using reference TRBV5-1 and TRBJ1-4, is KAGVTQTPRYLIKTRGQQVTLSCSPISGHRSVSWYQQTPGQGLQFLFEYFSETQRNKGNFPGRFSGRQFSNSRSEMNVSTLELGDSALYLCASRPEGVREKLFFGSGTQLSVL.

J is TRBJ2-7 and V is TRBV2; TRBD2 might be the D (6 bases). The germline CDR1 and CDR2 sequences are SNHLY and FYNNEI. V was trimmed by 0 bases and J by 7 bases, leaving 13 bases between them. CDR3 length equals 14 residues. The CDR3 DNA follows: TGTGCCAGCAGTGAAGCGTTACCCGGGGGAGAGCAGTACTTC. Amino acids: CASSEALPGGEQYF.

The rearrangement links TRBV15 to TRBJ1-2, with D maybe TRBD1 (6 bases). This CDR3 is 18 amino acids long. V was pared by 3 bases and J by 0 bases, with 20 bases between. The V gene's germline CDR1 is LNHNV and CDR2 YYDKDF (reference sequence). The CDR3 sequence is CATSSRPRTEPANYGYTF. CDR3 in DNA: TGTGCCACCAGCAGCAGACCAAGGACAGAACCAGCTAACTATGGCTACACCTTC.

The rearrangement uses TRBV24-1 and TRBJ2-4; 10 nucleotides match TRBD1. Germline V CDR1 and CDR2: KGHDR, SFDVKD. J was trimmed by 8 bases and V by 2 bases; bases with no gene match: 8. CDR3 length: 16 residues. CDR3 nucleotides: TGTGCCACCAGTGATTCCCCGGGACAGGGGCAATACATTCAGTACTTC. Encoded protein: CATSDSPGQGQYIQYF.

The J gene is TRBJ2-3, the V gene TRBV19; possible D gene TRBD2, 5 bases. CDR3 length: 13 amino acids. CDR1 and CDR2 from the germline V gene are LNHDA and SQIVND (reference sequence). V shed 6 bases and J shed 0 bases, with 7 bases lying between them. The CDR3 DNA reads as TGTGCCAGTAGCGGACTTAGCACAGATACGCAGTATTTT. As protein: CASSGLSTDTQYF.

The V call is TRBV14, the J call TRBJ1-6, with unresolved D. CDR1 and CDR2 from the germline V gene are SGHDN and FVKESK. Trimming removed 4 bases at V and 9 bases at J, with 10 bases between. CDR3 length: 13 residues. The CDR3 is CASSPWGGSPLHF. The CDR3, as DNA: TGTGCCAGCAGCCCCTGGGGAGGTTCACCCCTCCACTTT.

This chain connects TRBV11-2 to TRBJ2-7; 7 bases align to TRBD1. The CDR3 spans 14 residues. With V trimmed by 1 base and J by 2 bases, 2 bases remained unmatched. Per the germline V gene, CDR1 is SGHAT and CDR2 is FQNNGV. The chain's CDR3 is CASSLVDRPYEQYF. CDR3 nucleotide sequence: TGTGCCAGCAGCTTAGTGGACAGGCCCTACGAGCAGTACTTC.

The chain uses TRBV30 and TRBJ2-3; weak D call: TRBD2 (5 bases). The germline V gene encodes CDR1 GTSNPN and CDR2 SVGIG (reference sequence). The CDR3 runs to 13 residues. V lost 2 bases, J lost 3 bases, and 9 bases lay in between. The CDR3 bases are TGTGCCTGGAGTAGGGTAGCGACAGATACGCAGTATTTT. It yields the protein CAWSRVATDTQYF.

The chain employs TRBV10-1 and TRBJ1-1, with 8 bases lining up with TRBD1. The CDR3 consists of 15 residues. V shed 0 bases and J 1 base; nucleotides not matched to a gene: 1. Germline V gene sequence: CDR1 WNHNN, CDR2 SYGVQD (reference sequence). CDR3: CASSESGTGNTEAFF. The DNA for the CDR3 is TGCGCCAGCAGTGAGTCCGGGACAGGGAACACTGAAGCTTTCTTT.

DNA for the CDR3: TGCGCCAGCAGCCAAACGACTAGCGGACACAATGAGCAGTTCTTC. Residues: CASSQTTSGHNEQFF. This rearrangement joins TRBV4-1 to TRBJ2-1, with 9 bases aligning to TRBD2. V lost 2 bases and J lost 5; bases outside the gene matches: 4. The CDR3 is made up of 15 amino acids. CDR1 and CDR2 (germline): MGHRA, YSYEKL.

The rearrangement joins TRBV4-1 to TRBJ2-2, with 8 bases lining up with TRBD1. The ends lost 7 bases at V and 0 bases at J; junction bases unmatched: 4. The CDR3 totals 15 residues. Germline CDR1 reads MGHRA; CDR2 reads YSYEKL. The CDR3 spells CASTRQGSNTGELFF. The CDR3 DNA reads as TGCGCCAGCACCCGACAGGGGTCGAACACCGGGGAGCTGTTTTTT.

This chain joins TRBV28 and TRBJ2-1; TRBD1 matches 10 bases. The J segment lost 1 base and the V segment lost 5 bases, leaving 5 bases of the junction unmatched. The CDR3 runs 16 residues. Germline CDR1 MDHEN, CDR2 SYDVKM. CDR3 DNA sequence: TGTGCCAGCAGTCCCGGACAGGGGGGTTCCTACAATGAGCAGTTCTTC. Its translation is CASSPGQGGSYNEQFF.